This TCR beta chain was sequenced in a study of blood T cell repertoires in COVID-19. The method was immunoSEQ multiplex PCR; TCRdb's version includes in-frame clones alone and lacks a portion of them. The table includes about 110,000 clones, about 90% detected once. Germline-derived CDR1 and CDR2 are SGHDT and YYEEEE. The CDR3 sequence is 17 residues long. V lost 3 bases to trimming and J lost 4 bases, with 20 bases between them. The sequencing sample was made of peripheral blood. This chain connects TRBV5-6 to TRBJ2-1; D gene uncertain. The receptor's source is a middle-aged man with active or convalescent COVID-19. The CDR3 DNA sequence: TGTGCCAGCAGCTCGTTCAGTTTCCCTTCGGGTTACAATGAGCAGTTCTTC. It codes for CASSSFSFPSGYNEQFF.